A single TCR beta chain is shown here with its context. Germline V CDR1 and CDR2: SGHRS, YFSETQ. V gave up 4 bases and J gave up 3 bases; unmatched junction bases: 10. The CDR3 is made up of 16 amino acids. The sample comes from a study of technical replicates of blood from a handful of donors. Only in-frame clones appear in the TCRdb table, and some are missing; sequencing was by immunoSEQ multiplex PCR. The table lists approximately 50,000 clones, 90% to 97% of them singletons. This chain joins TRBV5-1 and TRBJ2-3; 8 bases fit TRBD2. The sequence derives from a human donor in good health. Sequencing input: T cells isolated from PBMCs. The chain's CDR3 is CASSRYSGEVTDTQYF. In nucleotides, the CDR3 is TGCGCCAGCAGCCGATATAGCGGGGAGGTTACAGATACGCAGTATTTT.